The entry below gives a single T cell receptor beta chain sequence along with its context. V was shortened by 2 bases and J by 8 bases, with 9 bases between the two germline ends. The CDR3 runs 12 residues. CDR1 is SGHAT, CDR2 FQNNGV, per germline. This sample is part of a study of blood T cell repertoires in COVID-19. Study context: The United States, Italy and Spain supplied acute and convalescent COVID-19 samples. From T cells, B-cell-depleted T cells, or PBMCs came the material, which was cDNA or gDNA.

In the authors' methods: Quantification of nucleated cells was approximated via reference gene primer amplification. Profiling relied on immunoSEQ multiplex PCR, and the TCRdb table lists in-frame clones only, not all of them. V and J calls plus clone size are reproduced from that table; the DNA served to infer D and trimming. The table records over 600,000 clones, about 87% of them present only once. The sequence came from a woman aged 18-35 years with acute or convalescent COVID-19. Sequencing was performed on peripheral blood. J is TRBJ1-2 and V is TRBV11-2, with D perhaps matching TRBD1 (5 bases). The CDR3 bases are TGTGCCAGCAGCTTACCGGGGGACGGCTACACCTTC. Protein: CASSLPGDGYTF.